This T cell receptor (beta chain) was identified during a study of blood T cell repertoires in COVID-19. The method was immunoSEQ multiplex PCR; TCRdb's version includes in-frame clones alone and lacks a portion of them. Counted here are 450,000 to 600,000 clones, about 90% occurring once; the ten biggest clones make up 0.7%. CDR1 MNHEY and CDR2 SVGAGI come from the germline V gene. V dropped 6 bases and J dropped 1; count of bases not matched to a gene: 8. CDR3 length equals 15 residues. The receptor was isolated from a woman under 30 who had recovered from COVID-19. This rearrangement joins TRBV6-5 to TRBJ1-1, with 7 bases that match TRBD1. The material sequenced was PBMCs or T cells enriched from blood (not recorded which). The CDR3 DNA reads TGTGCCAGCAGCAGCCCGGGACAGTCGAACACTGAAGCTTTCTTT. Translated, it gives CASSSPGQSNTEAFF.